Described below is a single T cell receptor beta chain sequence and its context. Its target is not known. There are 15 residues in the CDR3. V was cut by 6 bases and J by 4 bases, with 16 bases left in between. CDR1 MNHEY and CDR2 SVGAGI come from the germline V gene. Sequencing was performed with immunoSEQ multiplex PCR; in TCRdb, only in-frame clones are kept and a portion is missing. The sample includes roughly 15,000 clones, approximately 84% of them seen just once. This sample is drawn from a study of follicular helper T cells after annual influenza vaccination. Findings and limits, study-wide: Day 7 ICOS+CD38+ clones were most often found later in ICOS-CD38- cTfh cells. Successive annual vaccinations recalled a recurrent oligoclonal ICOS+CD38+ cTfh response with influenza-specific clonotypes.

The time point: 2015-2016 season, pre-vaccination. No donor had influenza vaccine in the prior 6 months; all lived in the community. Each time point used about 35 to 100 mL of blood. Sequenced here: CXCR5- memory CD4+ T cells sorted from blood, sampled on the day of influenza vaccination. This TCR came from an adult who received the influenza vaccine. The V gene is TRBV6-5, the J gene TRBJ1-3; maybe TRBD1 (5 bases). CDR3 DNA sequence: TGTGCCAGCAGCCCCAAGGGGCTCGTCGGAAACACCATATATTTT. Translated: CASSPKGLVGNTIYF.